A selection of T cell receptor beta chains follows, all from one sample in a study of memory CD4+ T cells and cytomegalovirus serostatus. Clones were sequenced by immunoSEQ multiplex PCR, and TCRdb holds only the in-frame ones, with some missing. Of roughly 64,000 clones in the sample, 60% to 80% were seen once. The sample taken for sequencing was memory CD4+ T cells from blood. The receptors originated from an adult in good health and CMV-seronegative. Both conserved end residues are part of each CDR3. Each record gives: clone size, J gene, D gene, V gene, CDR3 protein, CDR3 DNA. The D gene is left open where the match is weak. Only some rows state a clone size, as once, few, many or a class for expanded clones.

NA | TRBJ2-1 | TRBD1 | TRBV30 | CAWRITGGLNEQFF | TGTGCCTGGAGGATAACAGGGGGCTTAAATGAGCAGTTCTTC
NA | TRBJ1-1 | NA | TRBV9 | CASSAGDIGGTEAFF | TGTGCCAGCAGCGCCGGCGACATCGGGGGGACTGAAGCTTTCTTT
NA | TRBJ2-3 | NA | TRBV9 | CASSSGTSESTDTQYF | TGTGCCAGCAGCTCTGGGACTTCCGAATCCACAGATACGCAGTATTTT
medium-sized | TRBJ1-4 | NA | TRBV2 | CASSLQGAVGEKLFF | TGTGCCAGCAGTCTCCAGGGCGCGGTGGGTGAAAAACTGTTTTTT
few | TRBJ2-2 | NA | TRBV5-1 | CASSRGPANTGELFF | TGCGCCAGCAGCAGAGGGCCCGCGAACACCGGGGAGCTGTTTTTT
NA | TRBJ2-5 | NA | TRBV19 | CASSVTGGETQYF | TGTGCCAGTAGTGTGACAGGAGGGGAGACCCAGTACTTC
NA | TRBJ1-2 | NA | TRBV18 | CASSPPGSTGSLGYTF | TGTGCCAGCTCACCACCGGGATCCACAGGAAGTCTTGGCTACACCTTC
NA | TRBJ1-1 | TRBD1 | TRBV6-5 | CASSYTQTGGTEAFF | TGTGCCAGCAGTTACACTCAGACAGGGGGGACTGAAGCTTTCTTT
NA | TRBJ2-2 | NA | TRBV18 | CASSPPGYGAGELFF | TGTGCCAGCTCACCACCGGGGTACGGGGCCGGGGAGCTGTTTTTT
NA | TRBJ2-2 | NA | TRBV9 | CASSPLRDSKNTGELFF | TGTGCCAGCAGCCCACTCCGGGACTCAAAGAACACCGGGGAGCTGTTTTTT
NA | TRBJ2-6 | NA | TRBV5-4 | CASSSAGGGRVRANVLTF | TGTGCCAGCAGCTCCGCGGGCGGGGGCCGCGTAAGGGCCAACGTCCTGACTTTC
NA | TRBJ2-3 | NA | TRBV10-3 | CAIKVPSTDTQYF | TGTGCCATCAAGGTACCTAGCACAGATACGCAGTATTTT
NA | TRBJ1-5 | TRBD1 | TRBV18 | CASSPGQGAEQPQHF | TGTGCCAGCTCACCGGGACAGGGGGCTGAACAGCCCCAGCATTTT
NA | TRBJ1-2 | NA | TRBV2 | CASSDSGYGYTF | TGTGCCAGCAGTGATTCAGGCTATGGCTACACCTTC
NA | TRBJ1-2 | NA | TRBV28 | CASRQKMTGTRANYGYTF | TGTGCCAGCAGACAAAAAATGACAGGAACAAGGGCTAACTATGGCTACACCTTC
NA | TRBJ2-3 | NA | TRBV10-1 | CASSGAPGSGAHPDTQYF | TGCGCCAGCAGTGGGGCCCCAGGGTCGGGGGCGCATCCAGATACGCAGTATTTT
NA | TRBJ1-1 | NA | TRBV5-1 | CASSLEGRGEAFF | TGCGCCAGCAGCTTGGAAGGGCGGGGTGAAGCTTTCTTT
few | TRBJ2-1 | TRBD1 | TRBV7-3 | CASSMTGDNEQFF | TGTGCCAGCAGCATGACAGGGGACAATGAGCAGTTCTTC
NA | TRBJ1-2 | TRBD1 | TRBV27 | CASSLDRYLSLGYTF | TGTGCCAGCAGTTTGGACAGGTACCTATCGCTTGGCTACACCTTC
NA | TRBJ1-5 | NA | TRBV28 | CASTQGSSQPQHF | TGTGCCAGCACCCAGGGTAGTAGTCAGCCCCAGCATTTT
NA | TRBJ2-1 | NA | TRBV5-4 | CASSRTGSYNEQFF | TGTGCCAGCAGCCGTACAGGATCATACAATGAGCAGTTCTTC
NA | TRBJ1-2 | NA | TRBV19 | CASSIPGTAGYYGYTF | TGTGCCAGTAGTATACCGGGGACCGCAGGGTACTATGGCTACACCTTC
NA | TRBJ2-3 | TRBD2 | TRBV4-2 | CASSQVLAGGEDTQYF | TGTGCCAGCAGCCAAGTACTAGCGGGAGGCGAAGATACGCAGTATTTT
NA | TRBJ1-2 | TRBD1 | TRBV6-6 | CASSSGQGDGYTF | TGTGCCAGCAGTTCCGGACAGGGGGACGGCTACACCTTC
NA | TRBJ2-7 | NA | TRBV20-1 | CSARDMLEQYF | TGCAGTGCTAGAGATATGCTCGAGCAGTACTTC
NA | TRBJ2-2 | NA | TRBV7-3 | CASSPTRDTGELFF | TGTGCCAGCAGCCCCACACGGGACACCGGGGAGCTGTTTTTT
NA | TRBJ2-2 | NA | TRBV27 | CASSLSYRPTGELFF | TGTGCCAGCAGTTTATCGTACAGGCCGACCGGGGAGCTGTTTTTT
NA | TRBJ2-2 | NA | TRBV11-3 | CASRGQSNTGELFF | TGTGCCAGCAGGGGACAATCGAACACCGGGGAGCTGTTTTTT
NA | TRBJ2-7 | NA | TRBV29-1 | CSVRRGGDGEQYF | TGCAGCGTTCGTCGCGGCGGAGATGGGGAGCAGTACTTC
few | TRBJ2-3 | NA | TRBV14 | CASSQHTGDTQYF | TGTGCCAGCAGCCAACATACAGGGGATACGCAGTATTTT
NA | TRBJ1-6 | NA | TRBV4-1 | CASREGDRSSSYNSPLHF | TGCGCCAGCCGTGAAGGGGACCGCTCCAGCTCCTATAATTCACCCCTCCACTTT
NA | TRBJ2-2 | TRBD2 | TRBV10-3 | CALRGGNTGELFF | TGTGCCCTACGGGGGGGGAACACCGGGGAGCTGTTTTTT
NA | TRBJ2-1 | NA | TRBV27 | CASSLPGQTLFNEQFF | TGTGCCAGCAGTTTACCCGGACAGACCTTATTCAATGAGCAGTTCTTC
NA | TRBJ2-5 | NA | TRBV27 | CASSSPASFGETQYF | TGTGCCAGCAGTTCCCCCGCGTCGTTCGGGGAGACCCAGTACTTC
NA | TRBJ1-5 | TRBD1 | TRBV6-1 | CASSHRDRSNQPQHF | TGTGCCAGCAGTCACCGGGACAGGTCCAATCAGCCCCAGCATTTT
NA | TRBJ1-1 | TRBD1 | TRBV11-2 | CASSPDRGSGAFF | TGTGCCAGCAGCCCGGACAGGGGGTCGGGAGCTTTCTTT
NA | TRBJ1-4 | TRBD1 | TRBV13 | CASSRFDRGATNEKLFF | TGTGCCAGCAGCCGTTTCGACAGGGGGGCAACTAATGAAAAACTGTTTTTT
NA | TRBJ2-4 | NA | TRBV11-2 | CASSPSGQGIQYF | TGTGCCAGCAGCCCCTCAGGGCAGGGCATTCAGTACTTC
once | TRBJ1-1 | NA | TRBV28 | CASSFNTEAFF | TGTGCCAGCAGTTTCAACACTGAAGCTTTCTTT
NA | TRBJ2-2 | NA | TRBV7-3 | CASSPHGTGELFF | TGTGCCAGCAGCCCCCACGGTACCGGGGAGCTGTTTTTT
NA | TRBJ2-5 | NA | TRBV20-1 | CSESPQETQYF | TGCAGCGAAAGCCCACAAGAGACCCAGTACTTC
NA | TRBJ1-2 | NA | TRBV18 | CASSPPATEDHGYTF | TGTGCCAGCTCACCACCGGCGACAGAAGACCATGGCTACACCTTC
few | TRBJ1-5 | NA | TRBV28 | CASSRSGGRIQPQHF | TGTGCCAGCAGTCGGAGTGGGGGGCGCATTCAGCCCCAGCATTTT
NA | TRBJ2-1 | TRBD2 | TRBV6-6 | CASSYVAGDGEQFF | TGTGCCAGCAGTTACGTAGCGGGAGATGGTGAGCAGTTCTTC
NA | TRBJ1-5 | TRBD1 | TRBV2 | CASSGGAGGLQPQHF | TGTGCCAGCAGTGGGGGGGCAGGGGGCCTTCAGCCCCAGCATTTT